This paragraph reports one T cell receptor beta chain. Its specificity is unknown. This sample was taken from a study of T cells in Graves' hyperthyroidism and ophthalmopathy. Findings and caveats of the study: From stable hyperthyroidism, ophthalmopathy was separated by a 13 V-J model. Among thyroid clonotypes expanded above 0.001, most also appeared in blood.

The source material, RNA transcripts, was used to amplify TCR beta CDR3 regions. When the TCR CDR3 underwent first-round RT-PCR, the HTBI primer set was used. TCRdb independently ran MiXCR on the multiplex PCR reads; one entry per CDR3 protein. The sample has around 300,000 distinct CDR3 sequences; about 15% are singletons. V shed 6 bases, J shed 5 bases, and the junction held 11 bases outside the gene matches. The germline gives CDR1 SEHNR, CDR2 FQNEAQ (reference sequence). The CDR3 has 16 amino acids. The rearrangement links TRBV7-9 to TRBJ2-2, with 8 bases fitting TRBD1. What was sequenced was blood. The sequence was obtained from a woman in her twenties or thirties with Graves' hyperthyroidism. In nucleotides, the CDR3 is TGTGCCAGCAGTTCCTCCGGGACAGGTTTTACCGGGGAGCTGTTTTTT. Protein sequence: CASSSSGTGFTGELFF.